Given below is one TCR beta chain in context. Antigen: not known. In the PCR, 60 Vbeta and 13 Jbeta primers were used. Using immunoSEQ multiplex PCR, the repertoire was profiled, and TCRdb retains in-frame clones only, with some absent. The sample lists about 180,000 clones, about 78% occurring once. The data belong to a study of cytomegalovirus exposure and HLA in healthy donors. Overall study findings and caveats: Some TCR beta chains (about 180 of them) were listed as cytomegalovirus-associated. Presence/absence analyses treated sequencing depth as roughly uniform across donors.

Each of the donors was a healthy bone marrow donor. V shed 3 bases and J shed 3 bases, with 5 bases lying between them. This CDR3 region has 13 residues. Germline-derived CDR1 and CDR2 are MNHNS and SASEGT. Sequencing used PBMCs. This rearrangement joins TRBV6-1 to TRBJ2-2; D might be TRBD1 (5 bases). The TCR comes from a man in his 60s in good health and CMV-seronegative. CDR3 sequence reads: CASSDRDTGELFF. CDR3 nucleotide sequence: TGTGCCAGCAGTGACAGGGACACCGGGGAGCTGTTTTTT.